This TCR beta chain was retrieved from a study of blood T cell repertoires in COVID-19. Sequencing was performed with immunoSEQ multiplex PCR; in TCRdb, only in-frame clones are kept and a portion is missing. The sample records roughly 250,000 clones, 70% to 90% being singletons. The CDR3 spans 15 residues. Germline loops: CDR1 SGDLS, CDR2 YYNGEE. Trimming took off 3 bases at V and 8 bases at J, with 17 bases between the two ends. Material for sequencing was peripheral blood. The source of this sequence is a man aged 50 to 59 with acute or convalescent COVID-19. J is TRBJ1-4 and V is TRBV9; D remains unclear. The CDR3 sequence: CASSASNSAGEKLFF. As DNA, the CDR3 is TGTGCCAGCAGCGCTAGTAACTCAGCGGGGGAAAAACTGTTTTTT. The complete variable domain, with remaining parts taken from reference TRBV9 and TRBJ1-4, reads DSGVTQTPKHLITATGQRVTLRCSPRSGDLSVYWYQQSLDQGLQFLIQYYNGEERAKGNILERFSAQQFPDLHSELNLSSLELGDSALYFCASSASNSAGEKLFFGSGTQLSVL.